Given below is one T cell receptor (beta chain) in context. The V gene's germline CDR1 is SGHNT and CDR2 YYREEE (reference sequence). Trimming took off 0 bases at V and 5 bases at J, with 7 bases between the two ends. CDR3 length: 13 residues. The sample belongs to a study of cytomegalovirus exposure and HLA in healthy donors. The PCR ran on 60 Vbeta and 13 Jbeta primers. Repertoires were generated with immunoSEQ multiplex PCR, while TCRdb's copy carries only in-frame clones and drops some. The sample totals around 63,000 clones. Input material: PBMCs. This clonotype was sampled from a woman aged 30 to 39 in good health and CMV-seronegative. V gene TRBV5-4 combines with J gene TRBJ2-3; no definite D call. The CDR3 sequence: CASSLAAGDTQYF. As DNA, the CDR3 is TGTGCCAGCAGCTTGGCCGCAGGAGATACGCAGTATTTT.